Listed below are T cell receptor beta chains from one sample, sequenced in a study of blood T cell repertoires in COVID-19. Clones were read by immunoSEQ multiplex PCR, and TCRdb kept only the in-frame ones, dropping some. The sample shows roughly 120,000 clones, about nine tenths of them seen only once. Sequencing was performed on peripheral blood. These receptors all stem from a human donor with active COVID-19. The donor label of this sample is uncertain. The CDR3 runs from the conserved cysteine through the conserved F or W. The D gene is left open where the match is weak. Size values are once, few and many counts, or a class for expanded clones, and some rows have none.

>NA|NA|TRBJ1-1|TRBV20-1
TGCAGTGCTAGTTTCGGCGGGAACACTGAAGCTTTCTTT
CSASFGGNTEAFF
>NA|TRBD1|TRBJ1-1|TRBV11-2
TGTGCCAGCAGGCAAGTAACAGGGGGAAACACTGAAGCTTTCTTT
CASRQVTGGNTEAFF
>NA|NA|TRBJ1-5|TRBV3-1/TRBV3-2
TGTGCCAGCAGCCAGAGGACAGATAGCAATCAGCCCCAGCATTTT
CASSQRTDSNQPQHF
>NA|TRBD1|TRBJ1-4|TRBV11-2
TGTGCCAGCAGCCAGAGGACAGGGAAGGGTGAAAAACTGTTTTTT
CASSQRTGKGEKLFF
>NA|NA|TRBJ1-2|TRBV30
TGTGCCTGGACTCTCATCAACCTGGGGCCCTATGGCTACACCTTC
CAWTLINLGPYGYTF
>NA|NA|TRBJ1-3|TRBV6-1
TGTGCCAGCAGTGAACAGGGTTCTGGAAACACCATATATTTT
CASSEQGSGNTIYF
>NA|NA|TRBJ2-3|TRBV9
TGTGCCAGCAGCGTAGGTCCGGGGACAGATACGCAGTATTTT
CASSVGPGTDTQYF
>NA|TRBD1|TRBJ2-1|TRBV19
TGTGCCAGTGAGGGGACAGGGGGTATCTATGAGCAGTTCTTC
CASEGTGGIYEQFF
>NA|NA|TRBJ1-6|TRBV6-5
TGTGCCAGCAGTTACCTGAGGCCACGGGGGTATTCACCCCTCCACTTT
CASSYLRPRGYSPLHF
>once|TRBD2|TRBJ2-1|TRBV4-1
TGCGCCAGCAGCCAGAGCCGGCGCGGGGGGGCGAATGAGCAGTTCTTC
CASSQSRRGGANEQFF
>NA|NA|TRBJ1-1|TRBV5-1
TGCGCCAGCAGCATGACACTGAACACTGAAGCTTTCTTT
CASSMTLNTEAFF
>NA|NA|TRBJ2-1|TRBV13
TGTGCCAGCAGCCAAAGGGGCGTCTCCTACAATGAGCAGTTCTTC
CASSQRGVSYNEQFF
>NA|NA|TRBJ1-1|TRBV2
TGTGCCAGCAGTGAAAATGGGCACCTGAACACTGAAGCTTTCTTT
CASSENGHLNTEAFF
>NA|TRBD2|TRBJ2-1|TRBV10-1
TGCGCCAGCAGTGAGTCGATTTGGCGGGGGGGTTTCGGAGAGCAGTTCTTC
CASSESIWRGGFGEQFF
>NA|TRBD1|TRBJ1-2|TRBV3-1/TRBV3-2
TGTGCCAGCAGCTCGGGACAGGGACTATGGAGCTACACCTTC
CASSSGQGLWSYTF
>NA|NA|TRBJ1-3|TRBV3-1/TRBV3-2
TGTGCCAGCAGCGCGGGGCGAGGAAACACCATATATTTT
CASSAGRGNTIYF
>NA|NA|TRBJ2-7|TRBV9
TGTGCCAGCAGCGTCGGCCCGGGTAATCCCTCCTACGAGCAGTACTTC
CASSVGPGNPSYEQYF
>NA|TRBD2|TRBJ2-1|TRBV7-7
TGTGCTAGCAGCCTCACAGCGGGGGAGTACAATGAGCAGTTCTTC
CASSLTAGEYNEQFF
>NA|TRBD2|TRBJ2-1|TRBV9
TGTGCCAGCACCATAGCGGGGGAGACCTACAATGAGCAGTTCTTC
CASTIAGETYNEQFF
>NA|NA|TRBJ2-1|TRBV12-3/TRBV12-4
TGTGCCAGCAGTCAATCGGATGAGCAGTTCTTC
CASSQSDEQFF
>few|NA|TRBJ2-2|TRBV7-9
TGTGCCAGCGCGGCCGGGGAGCTGTTTTTT
CASAAGELFF
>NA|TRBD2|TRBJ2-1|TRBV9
TGTGCCAGCAGCGTTAGGACTAGTAGGAATGAGCAGTTCTTC
CASSVRTSRNEQFF
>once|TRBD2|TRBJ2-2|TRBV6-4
TGTGCCAGCAGGGGACTAGCGGGGGGCCCAAACACCGGGGAGCTGTTTTTT
CASRGLAGGPNTGELFF
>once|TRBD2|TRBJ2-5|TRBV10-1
TGCGCCAGCAGGGCTAGCGGGGGGGCGAAAGAGACCCAGTACTTC
CASRASGGAKETQYF
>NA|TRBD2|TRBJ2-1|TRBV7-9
TGTGCCAGCAGCCCTGGGACTAGCCGCTACAATGAGCAGTTCTTC
CASSPGTSRYNEQFF
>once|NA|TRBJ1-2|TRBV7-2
TGTGCCAGCAGCTTATACGGACATTCCAGCTATGGCTACACCTTC
CASSLYGHSSYGYTF
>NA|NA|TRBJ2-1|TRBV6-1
TGTGCCAGCAGTGAAGCCCTTAATGAGCAGTTCTTC
CASSEALNEQFF
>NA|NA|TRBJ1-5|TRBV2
TGTGCCAGCAGTGAAACCCTCCGGAGGGTAGATCAGCCCCAGCATTTT
CASSETLRRVDQPQHF
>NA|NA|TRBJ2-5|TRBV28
TGTGCCAGCAGACGTGGCGGGGTTGTCCGAGAGACCCAGTACTTC
CASRRGGVVRETQYF
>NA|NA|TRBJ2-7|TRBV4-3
TGCGCCAGCAGCCAAGATCTTCGGTTCGAGCAGTACTTC
CASSQDLRFEQYF
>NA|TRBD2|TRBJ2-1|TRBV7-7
TGTGCCAGCAGCTTGGGGAGGGGCAGCAATGAGCAGTTCTTC
CASSLGRGSNEQFF
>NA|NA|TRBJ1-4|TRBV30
TGTGCCTGGAACAGGGCATTGGGTGAAAAACTGTTTTTT
CAWNRALGEKLFF
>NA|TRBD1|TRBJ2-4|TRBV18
TGTGCCAGCTCACTGGGACAGGAGGGCATTCAGTACTTC
CASSLGQEGIQYF
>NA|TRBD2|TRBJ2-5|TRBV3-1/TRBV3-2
TGTGCCAGCAGCCAAGCGGTAGCGGGGGGCCGAACCCAAGAGACCCAGTACTTC
CASSQAVAGGRTQETQYF
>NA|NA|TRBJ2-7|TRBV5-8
TGTGCCAGCATCAGGAGGGGCACGAGAGGGCAGTACTTC
CASIRRGTRGQYF
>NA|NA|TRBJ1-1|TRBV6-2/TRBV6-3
TGTGCCAGCAGGTACATGGTCAGCGCTGAAGCTTTCTTT
CASRYMVSAEAFF
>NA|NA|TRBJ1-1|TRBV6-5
TGTGCCAGCAGTTCATACGCGACAGCCCCGGGTTCTGAAGCTTTCTTT
CASSSYATAPGSEAFF
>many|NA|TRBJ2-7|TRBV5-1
TGCGCCAGCAGCTTGGTACGGGGTAAGGGCTACGAGCAGTACTTC
CASSLVRGKGYEQYF
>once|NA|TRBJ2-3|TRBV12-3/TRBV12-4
TGTGCCAGCAGTCAACTAAGCACAGATACGCAGTATTTT
CASSQLSTDTQYF
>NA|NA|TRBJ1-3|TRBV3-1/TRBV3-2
TGTGCCAGCAGCCAAGTCCGCAGCTCTGGAAACACCATATATTTT
CASSQVRSSGNTIYF
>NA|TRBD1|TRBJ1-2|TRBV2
TGTGCCAGCAATCCCCCCCACTTTCAGGGACAGGGCTACACCTTC
CASNPPHFQGQGYTF
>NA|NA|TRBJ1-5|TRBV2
TGTGCCAGCAGTGATAGGAGGGTTGGTCAGCCCCAGCATTTT
CASSDRRVGQPQHF